What follows are 28 T cell receptor beta chains derived from one specimen sequenced in a study of patients with pleural tuberculosis. TCRdb reprocessed the reads with MiXCR, giving one entry per CDR3 protein. The table has approximately 53,000 distinct CDR3 sequences, 7.3% seen once; the top ten hold roughly 15%. These TCRs come from a human donor with pleural tuberculosis.

This clonotype was observed many times. The chain has TRBV29-1 and TRBJ1-3; D gene unclear. The ends were cut back, 7 bases at V and 4 bases at J, with 11 bases in the middle. Germline V lookup: CDR1 SQVTM, CDR2 ANQGSEA. This CDR3 contains 12 residues. This CDR3 is CSASGSGNTIYF. The CDR3, as DNA: TGCAGCGCCTCGGGGTCGGGAAACACCATATATTTT. Full variable domain (remainder filled in from reference TRBV29-1 and TRBJ1-3): SAVISQKPSRDICQRGTSLTIQCQVDSQVTMMFWYRQQPGQSLTLIATANQGSEATYESGFVIDKFPISRPNLTFSTLTVSNMSPEDSSIYLCSASGSGNTIYFGEGSWLTVV.

This clonotype occurred many times. The chain employs TRBV2 and TRBJ2-1, with D possibly matching TRBD2 (7 bases). CDR3 size: 14 residues. CDR1 and CDR2 from the germline V gene are SNHLY and FYNNEI. The V end lost 7 bases, the J end lost 4 bases, and 14 bases lay between the germline ends. DNA for the CDR3: TGTGCCAGCAATGCGGGGGCGCGGTACAATGAGCAGTTCTTC. This gives the protein CASNAGARYNEQFF.

This clonotype was detected ten times or more. V is TRBV20-1 and J is TRBJ2-1; 9 bases are a match to TRBD2. CDR1 and CDR2 (germline): DFQATT, SNEGSKA (reference sequence). The J segment lost 4 bases and the V segment lost 5 bases, leaving 12 bases of the junction unmatched. This CDR3 is 16 amino acids long. CDR3 DNA: TGCAGTGCTCGATCTCCGGGACTAGCCTCTTACAATGAGCAGTTCTTC. As protein: CSARSPGLASYNEQFF.

For the CDR3, the DNA is TGCGCCAGCAGCTTGCCGGGGGAAACCCAGTACTTC. The encoded protein is CASSLPGETQYF. This chain joins TRBV5-1 and TRBJ2-5, with a possible D match to TRBD2 (6 bases). The CDR3 totals 12 residues. The V end was cut by 1 base, the J end by 8 bases, with 9 bases between. Germline V lookup: CDR1 SGHRS, CDR2 YFSETQ.

There are a few counts of this clonotype. The chain employs TRBV5-1 and TRBJ2-3, with TRBD2 matching over 7 bases. Trimming cost V 4 bases and J 2 bases; bases outside gene matches: 7. Germline values: CDR1 SGHRS, CDR2 YFSETQ. CDR3 length equals 15 residues. CDR3 DNA sequence: TGCGCCAGCAGCCCGGGGGGTAAAACCACAGATACGCAGTATTTT. Protein: CASSPGGKTTDTQYF.

At least ten counts were recorded for this clonotype. The chain combines TRBV29-1 with TRBJ2-5; 8 bases are a match to TRBD1. V gave up 1 base and J gave up 2 bases; unmatched junction bases: 0. Per germline, CDR1 SQVTM and CDR2 ANQGSEA. There are 13 residues in the CDR3. CDR3 sequence (DNA): TGCAGCGTTGAAGGACAGGGGCAAGAGACCCAGTACTTC. Its protein is CSVEGQGQETQYF. Together with reference TRBV29-1 and TRBJ2-5, the CDR3 gives the full variable domain: SAVISQKPSRDICQRGTSLTIQCQVDSQVTMMFWYRQQPGQSLTLIATANQGSEATYESGFVIDKFPISRPNLTFSTLTVSNMSPEDSSIYLCSVEGQGQETQYFGPGTRLLVL.

In regard to this clonotype: A much larger clone lies a single base off, so this may be a read error. The chain has TRBV13 and TRBJ1-1; D unclear. Per the germline V gene, CDR1 is PRHDT and CDR2 is FYEKMQ (reference sequence). The CDR3 covers 15 residues. DNA of the CDR3: TGTGCCAGCAGCTTATTCGGTTCGCAGAACACTGAAGCTTCCTTT. Amino acids: CASSLFGSQNTEASF.

This clonotype showed up many times. The rearrangement links TRBV6-2 or TRBV6-3 to TRBJ1-2; 7 bases fit TRBD1. This CDR3 is 16 amino acids long. Germline V gene data show CDR1 as MNHEY and CDR2 as SVGEGT. With 0 bases clipped from V and 2 bases from J, the junction kept 6 bases outside the gene matches. The CDR3 sequence is CASSYSKTGMNYGYTF. CDR3 bases: TGTGCCAGCAGTTACTCAAAGACAGGGATGAACTATGGCTACACCTTC.

This clonotype appeared many times. The V gene is TRBV11-1, the J gene TRBJ2-5; TRBD2 matches at 11 bases. Germline lookup yields CDR1 SGHAT and CDR2 FQDESV (reference sequence). V trimming: 6 bases; J trimming: 2 bases; junction bases outside the gene matches: 8. The CDR3 length is 16 residues. CDR3: CASSGVGTSGQETQYF. The CDR3 nucleotides are TGTGCCAGCAGTGGCGTTGGGACTAGCGGTCAAGAGACCCAGTACTTC.

V is TRBV6-1 and J is TRBJ1-1, with a possible D match to TRBD1 (5 bases). The CDR3 has 13 residues. CDR1 and CDR2 (germline): MNHNS, SASEGT. The V gene lost 2 bases and the J gene lost 1 base, with 5 bases spanning the gap. CDR3 loop: CASSETGNTEAFF. DNA for the CDR3: TGTGCCAGCAGTGAAACAGGGAACACTGAAGCTTTCTTT.

DNA of the CDR3: TGTGCCAGCAGGGTGACTAGCGGTCGTTACGAGCAGTACTTC. Its protein product is CASRVTSGRYEQYF. The chain uses TRBV6-1 and TRBJ2-7, with 9 bases aligning to TRBD2. From germline, CDR1 is MNHNS and CDR2 SASEGT. The CDR3 consists of 14 residues. V trimming: 6 bases; J trimming: 4 bases; junction bases outside the gene matches: 7.

This clonotype showed up many times. This chain joins TRBV6-2 or TRBV6-3 and TRBJ1-1, with D uncertain. The V and J ends lost 4 bases and 8 bases respectively, with 14 bases between them. Germline V gene data show CDR1 as MNHEY and CDR2 as SVGEGT. The CDR3 is 13 amino acids. The CDR3 spells CASSFSGTLEAFF. Here the CDR3 DNA reads TGTGCCAGCAGTTTCTCAGGAACTTTGGAAGCTTTCTTT.

This clonotype was seen many times. The chain uses TRBV20-1 and TRBJ1-1; the match to TRBD1 covers 7 bases. Trimming cost V 0 bases and J 0 bases; bases outside gene matches: 1. The CDR3 is made up of 14 amino acids. Germline assignment: CDR1 DFQATT and CDR2 SNEGSKA (reference sequence). The CDR3 sequence is CSARDQGVNTEAFF. For the CDR3, the DNA is TGCAGTGCTAGAGATCAGGGGGTGAACACTGAAGCTTTCTTT.

The table lists this clonotype with many counts. The genes are TRBV10-3 and TRBJ2-1, with 9 bases fitting TRBD2. Trimming removed 8 bases from V and 3 bases from J; junction bases left unmatched: 2. Germline loops: CDR1 ENHRY, CDR2 SYGVKD. The CDR3 totals 13 residues. The chain's CDR3 is CAIGAGGYNEQFF. CDR3 in DNA: TGTGCCATCGGAGCGGGAGGCTACAATGAGCAGTTCTTC.

The chain carries TRBV29-1 and TRBJ1-4; D is perhaps TRBD1 (6 bases). The CDR3 is 13 amino acids. Trimming removed 0 bases at V and 13 bases at J, with 15 bases between. Germline V gives CDR1 SQVTM, CDR2 ANQGSEA. The CDR3: CSVEDLSGDTLFF. CDR3 in DNA: TGCAGCGTTGAAGATCTATCAGGGGACACACTGTTTTTT.

This clonotype was seen ten or more times. V and J are TRBV5-5 and TRBJ1-1, with D possibly being TRBD1 (6 bases). The CDR3 is made up of 12 amino acids. CDR1 is SGHKS and CDR2 is YYEKEE in the germline V gene (reference sequence). Trimming took off 4 bases at V and 5 bases at J, with 9 bases between the two ends. As DNA, the CDR3 is TGTGCCAGCAGCACCCAGGGGACTGAAGCTTTCTTT. Its protein is CASSTQGTEAFF.

The chain links TRBV27 to TRBJ2-7; 8 positions agree with TRBD2. CDR1 is MNHEY, CDR2 SMNVEV, per germline (reference sequence). The J segment lost 6 bases and the V segment lost 2 bases, leaving 6 bases of the junction unmatched. The CDR3 runs 14 residues. Written as DNA, the CDR3 is TGTGCCAGCAGTTTAGGCGGGACTAGAGGCGAGCAGTACTTC. As protein: CASSLGGTRGEQYF.

This clonotype was seen repeatedly, ten times or more. J is TRBJ2-7 and V is TRBV24-1, with TRBD2 matching over 10 bases. Germline CDR1 and CDR2: KGHDR and SFDVKD. The trim removed 1 base at V and 2 bases at J, leaving 7 bases unmatched. CDR3 size: 17 residues. CDR3 protein: CATSDLAGGPWAYEQYV. The CDR3 DNA follows: TGTGCCACCAGTGATTTAGCGGGAGGGCCTTGGGCCTACGAGCAGTACGTC.

The sample holds a few counts of this clonotype. A much larger clonotype is one base distant, so this may be a read error. V gene TRBV27 combines with J gene TRBJ1-6; no definite D call. V was shortened by 5 bases and J by 11 bases, with 10 bases between the two germline ends. Germline V CDR1 and CDR2: MNHEY, SMNVEV (reference sequence). There are 12 residues in the CDR3. This CDR3 reads CASSGENPPLHF. Written as DNA, the CDR3 is TGTGCCAGCAGTGGAGAGAATCCACCCCTCCACTTT.

This clonotype was counted only a few times. The chain links TRBV12-3 or TRBV12-4 to TRBJ2-7, with TRBD1 matching over 8 bases. The junction had 5 bases not matched to a gene; V was cut back by 6 bases and J by 7 bases. There are 12 residues in the CDR3. CDR3 residues: CASSQGAREQYF. CDR3 coding DNA: TGTGCCAGCAGCCAGGGGGCGAGGGAGCAGTACTTC.

This clonotype was detected ten times or more. V and J are TRBV15 and TRBJ2-1, with TRBD2 as a possible D gene (5 bases). Per the germline V gene, CDR1 is LNHNV and CDR2 is YYDKDF (reference sequence). The CDR3 length is 16 residues. The V end lost 1 base, the J end lost 5 bases, and 15 bases lay between the germline ends. As DNA, the CDR3 is TGTGCCACCAGCAGAGGTGACATGGACTTTAACAATGAGCAGTTCTTC. Protein sequence: CATSRGDMDFNNEQFF.

In its sample, this clonotype was seen many times. The V call is TRBV12-3 or TRBV12-4, the J call TRBJ1-5; D is possibly TRBD1 (6 bases). The CDR3 runs 15 residues. Trimming stripped 4 bases from V and 2 bases from J, with 12 bases between. DNA of the CDR3: TGTGCCAGCAGTTCTGCTCGACAGGGCAATCAGCCCCAGCATTTT. Translating gives CASSSARQGNQPQHF.

V gene TRBV5-8 combines with J gene TRBJ2-7; D not certain. Trimming stripped 2 bases from V and 6 bases from J, with 6 bases between. This CDR3 region has 11 residues. Germline-derived CDR1 and CDR2 are SGHTS and YDEGEE. Here the CDR3 reads CASSLSTEQYF. The CDR3 nucleotides are TGTGCCAGCAGCTTATCAACCGAGCAGTACTTC.

This clonotype was seen many times. The chain recombines TRBV2 with TRBJ2-5, with unresolved D. The germline gives CDR1 SNHLY, CDR2 FYNNEI. V dropped 4 bases and J dropped 3 bases, with 6 bases sitting between them. This CDR3 has 12 residues. This chain's CDR3 is CASSAVEETQYF. CDR3 nucleotides: TGTGCCAGCAGTGCGGTCGAAGAGACCCAGTACTTC.

Many counts were recorded for this clonotype. The rearrangement joins TRBV7-8 to TRBJ2-1; no firm D call. Germline V gene sequence: CDR1 SGHVS, CDR2 FQNEAQ. This CDR3 has 14 residues. Trimming stripped 0 bases from V and 5 bases from J, with 8 bases between. The CDR3 protein is CASSLALQHNEQFF. In DNA, the CDR3 is TGTGCCAGCAGCTTAGCCCTCCAGCACAATGAGCAGTTCTTC.

This clonotype was recorded at least ten times. The V and J genes are TRBV27 and TRBJ2-7; D is undetermined. CDR1 and CDR2 (germline): MNHEY, SMNVEV (reference sequence). The CDR3 totals 13 residues. Trimming left V 5 bases short and J 7 bases short, with 15 bases between. CDR3 residues: CASSLPGRPEQYV. CDR3 DNA: TGTGCCAGCAGTCTCCCTGGCAGGCCAGAGCAGTACGTC.

About this clonotype: This may come from a read error, since a much larger clone is one base off. This rearrangement joins TRBV12-5 to TRBJ2-3; tentative D call: TRBD1 (6 bases). The CDR3 extends over 16 amino acids. The germline V gene has CDR1 LGHNT and CDR2 FRNRAP. CDR3 in DNA: TGTGCTAGTGGCTTTGTGGGGGCCCGCCTTGCAGATATGCAGTATTTT. It is translated as CASGFVGARLADMQYF.

This clonotype was counted at least ten times. The chain couples TRBV20-1 to TRBJ2-2; D remains ambiguous. V lost 0 bases and J lost 1, with 6 bases in between. The CDR3 totals 14 residues. Germline CDR1 is DFQATT and CDR2 is SNEGSKA (reference sequence). The CDR3 reads CSARDPGNTGELFF. The CDR3 coding sequence is TGCAGTGCTAGAGATCCAGGGAACACCGGGGAGCTGTTTTTT.